This T cell receptor beta chain was observed in a study of blood T cell repertoires in COVID-19. Study-wide background: Acute and convalescent COVID-19 samples came from the United States, Italy and Spain. T cells, B-cell-depleted T cells, or PBMCs provided the cDNA or gDNA that served as material.

CDR1 SGHKS and CDR2 YYEKEE come from the germline V gene (reference sequence). The CDR3 spans 16 residues. The ends lost 4 bases at V and 0 bases at J; junction bases unmatched: 7. As originally analysed: The assay estimated nucleated cells by amplifying reference gene primers. The data were produced by immunoSEQ multiplex PCR, yet TCRdb's version contains in-frame clones alone and is incomplete. V, J and clone size were drawn from that table, and D and trimming were deduced from the DNA. The data hold 65,000 to 90,000 clones, with about 82% observed a single time. Sequencing was carried out using peripheral blood. This receptor was identified in a woman older than 75 in a cohort sampled during active or convalescent COVID-19. The rearrangement joins TRBV5-5 to TRBJ2-5, with TRBD2 matching 9 bases. The CDR3: CASSRTSETYQETQYF. The CDR3 DNA is TGTGCCAGCAGCAGGACTAGCGAAACGTACCAAGAGACCCAGTACTTC.